The present entry profiles one TCR beta chain with its context. Its antigen remains undetermined. Base-call qualities are not available, and no considerably larger clone is one nucleotide away. The CDR3 covers 15 residues, taking in both the cysteine and the phenylalanine. CDR3 DNA only is kept here, 45 bases in frame from base 1. V trim: 6 bases; J trim: 5 bases; unmatched bases: 10. From a lookup of the germline V gene (reference sequence), CDR1 and CDR2 are LNHDA and SQIVND. Library prep was done by the immunoSEQ multiplex PCR assay. Adaptive Biotechnologies performed the TCRbeta CDR3 sequencing at survey depth and reported CDR3 sequences, V/J genes, productive frequency and template counts. TCR beta CDR3 regions were amplified from genomic DNA rather than RNA. The authors processed their data as follows. Jensen-Shannon divergence served to quantify pairwise repertoire overlap between tissues, with 0 meaning identical and 1 meaning complete divergence. Tissues were clustered by single-linkage agglomerative hierarchical clustering of pairwise JSD values, and the clustering results were displayed as dendrograms. All patient samples were analyzed with GLIPH2 using simulation_depth 1000, kmer_min_depth 3 and cdr3_length_cutoff 8, and only groups containing more than two unique CDR3s were kept. A standardized tissue-overlap score was generated by extrapolating Jaccard GLIPH-group overlap across patients to a standard repertoire size of 1000 clones. Linear mixed-effect models, with tissue as a fixed effect and individual as a random effect, were used to test how diversity related to clinical or experimental variables. Drawn from immuneACCESS, this table holds only the in-frame rearrangements with V and J called that TCRdb kept. Clones are partly lost; checked studies trace under half to an unresolved V gene and leave the rest unexplained. Clone size and the V and J calls come from that table; the DNA yielded D and trimming. This sample lists fewer than 30,000 clones; 65% to 90% were detected once. Of the sample, roughly 4% is held by the ten largest clones.

The time point label, as the study defines it: recipient (host-origin) PBMCs collected before allo-HCT. These data originate in a study of tissue T cells after allogeneic stem cell transplantation (dated by TCRdb to the early 2020s). For the wider study: Over a roughly three-year period, six to eight adult allo-HCT recipients who had steroid-refractory GVHD were prospectively enrolled in a research-autopsy study. TCR beta repertoires were profiled across many tissues obtained from research autopsies of patients with and without GVHD, as well as in mouse models of GVHD. In viably preserved blood and marrow, CD3+ T cells were flow-sorted if cell numbers allowed, whereas smaller samples went directly to DNA extraction. All GVHD patients had gastrointestinal GVHD and received several lines of GVHD-directed therapy; a few also had skin involvement. Every GVHD patient received a graft from a donor; four grafts were unmodified and three were CD34-selected to deplete T cells. Pre-transplant PBMCs were of recipient origin and were available from about 5 GVHD patients. The human arm was a prospective observational study without blinding or randomization.

General conclusions and limits of the study: Which tissue TCRs were alloreactive or antigen-specific was not determined in the study, and some clones might have been persisting host cells. Only a few T cell clones appeared in more than one patient, yet motif-based clustering showed tissue-specific repertoire signatures that were shared between patients. Within patients, how anatomically similar tissues were was a major factor shaping TCR repertoire composition, regardless of disease or transplant status. A small and clinically heterogeneous patient cohort was studied, and sampling depth was acknowledged as a limitation. In both patients and mice, only a limited portion of the TCR repertoire detected in tissues was captured by blood and spleen T cells.

The sequence came from a woman between 18 and 55 years old who later had graft-versus-host disease after an allogeneic stem cell transplant. The sample in question was blood, obtained before transplantation. The rearrangement joined TRBV19 to TRBJ1-1; 9 central bases correspond to TRBD1. The CDR3 region reads CASRKRQGVGTEAFF. The nucleotides read TGTGCCAGTAGGAAACGACAGGGGGTAGGGACTGAAGCTTTCTTT.